This entry is about one T cell receptor (beta chain). The antigen is not known. Because the CDR3 is missing its conserved closing phenylalanine or tryptophan, this is likely a read error. The sample belongs to a study of human T cells and chemical hapten exposure. Overall study context: Diphenylcyclopropenone, dosed weekly to the scalp, was given to patients throughout the approximately 25-week study. Overall study results and limits: High-frequency TCRs, those above 1 in 1000, stayed the same after DPC sensitization.

The length of the CDR3 is 14 residues. V dropped 6 bases and J dropped 3 bases, with 13 bases sitting between them. Germline assignment: CDR1 MDHEN and CDR2 SYDVKM. Sample time point: pre-sensitization, week 0. The treatment here: therapeutic diphenylcyclopropenone sensitization with weekly scalp DPC. TCRdb processed the RACE reads anew with MiXCR; each CDR3 protein has one entry. The sample lists approximately 260,000 distinct CDR3 sequences, more than 6.5% occurring once. This chain uses TRBV28 with TRBJ2-3; D is tentatively TRBD1 or TRBD2 (5 bases each). This TCR was recovered from a woman between 40 and 50 years old with alopecia areata. Some clones in this sample may be carry-over from other donors' samples. The starting material was whole blood, obtained in connection with sensitization to the hapten diphenylcyclopropenone (DPC). CDR3 residues: CASRPGTSTDTQYS. CDR3 coding DNA: TGTGCCAGCAGGCCCGGGACCTCGACAGATACGCAGTATTCT.